The following is a TCR beta chain sequence with its context. Its antigen is still unknown. No quality values exist for individual bases; no much larger clone is one base distant. The data belong to a study of graft-versus-host responses after intestinal transplantation (dated by TCRdb to the early 2020s). Background for the entire study: Multivisceral, liver-intestinal, or isolated intestinal transplants were received by the recipients. Every recipient was given anti-thymocyte globulin induction, then maintenance tacrolimus and steroids for approximately 3 years. Bulk TCR-beta CDR3 sequencing was used to track graft-versus-host and host-versus-graft alloreactive T cell clones in the graft, circulation and bone marrow after intestinal transplantation. To identify alloreactive clones, pre-transplant mixed lymphocyte reaction products were sequenced and compared with unstimulated pre-transplant donor and recipient T cells. The cohort enrolled 24 intestinal transplant recipients, one of whom was a retransplant, and a few patients without pretransplant specimens were excluded. Donor T cell macrochimerism was defined as a peak of at least 4% donor T cells among recipient peripheral blood mononuclear cells. Rather than being sequenced by the commercial service, samples from a few later patients were sequenced in-house on an Illumina MiSeq and processed with MiXCR.

At the junction V is shortened by 6 bases and J by 10 bases, with 12 bases in between. Its CDR3 holds 10 amino acids, cysteine through phenylalanine. Only the CDR3 region is kept as DNA, spanning 30 bases read in frame from base 1. The germline V gene encodes CDR1 SQVTM and CDR2 ANQGSEA. The library was generated by the immunoSEQ multiplex PCR assay. For most patients, genomic DNA was subjected to high-throughput TCR-beta CDR3 sequencing by Adaptive Biotechnologies. Per the original workflow: TCR sequencing data for more than 15 patients were retrieved from Adaptive's ImmunoSEQ software; three other patients were processed with MiXCR and VDJtools. CDR3 nucleotide sequences shared by donor and recipient were removed because the origin of these sequences could not be assigned. To be classed as alloreactive, a clone needed at least 2-fold expansion over unstimulated cells and a minimum CFSE-low frequency of 0.002% (template counts) or 0.001% (read counts). Mappable clones were those detected in sequenced pre-transplant spleen, lymph node, or MLR CFSE-low populations of the donor or recipient. The cumulative frequency of alloreactive clones was calculated as a percentage of all sequences, weighted by copy number. Entries here come from immuneACCESS through TCRdb and include only in-frame sequences with V and J called. Some clones fail to appear in such tables; in the studies checked, an unresolved V gene covers under half of the shortfall, and the cause of the remainder is unknown. V, J and clone size are taken as reported in that table, and D and trimming were inferred from the DNA itself. The sample records tens of thousands of clones, roughly 89% of which are singletons. Approximately 5% of the sample is held by the ten biggest clonotypes.

Paper-wide results and their limitations: GvH clones were detected in recipient bone marrow, and some appeared earlier in ileal mucosa or blood, consistent with an intestinal mucosal origin. Early after transplant, peak levels of circulating GvH clones were found to be associated with declines in HvG clones. The conclusions were limited by the relatively low number and heterogeneity of the intestinal transplant patients. High GvH to HvG T cell clonal ratios were observed in the allografts of patients with donor T cell macrochimerism.

Blood samples were collected up to 4 times in the first month after transplant and then at least monthly when available. The sequenced sample was PBMCs, obtained 650 to 680 days after intestinal transplant. The sequence joins TRBV29-1 to TRBJ1-2, with the D gene not clear enough to name. The receptor was derived from a human patient who received an intestinal transplant, so some T cells may come from the graft donor. The DNA reads TGCAGCGTGGCGGAGGTTTCCTACACCTTC. This codes for CSVAEVSYTF.